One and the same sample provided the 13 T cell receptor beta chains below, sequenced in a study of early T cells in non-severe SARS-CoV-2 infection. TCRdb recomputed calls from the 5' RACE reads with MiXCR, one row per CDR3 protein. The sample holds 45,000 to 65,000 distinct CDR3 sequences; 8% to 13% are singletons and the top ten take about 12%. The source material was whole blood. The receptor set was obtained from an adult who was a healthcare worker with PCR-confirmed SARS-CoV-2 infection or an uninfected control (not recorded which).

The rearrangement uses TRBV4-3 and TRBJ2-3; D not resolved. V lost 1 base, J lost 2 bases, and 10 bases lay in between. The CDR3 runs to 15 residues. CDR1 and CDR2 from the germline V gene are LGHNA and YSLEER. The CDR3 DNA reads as TGCGCCAGCAGCCAAGGGATACAGATCACAGATACGCAGTATTTT. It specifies CASSQGIQITDTQYF.

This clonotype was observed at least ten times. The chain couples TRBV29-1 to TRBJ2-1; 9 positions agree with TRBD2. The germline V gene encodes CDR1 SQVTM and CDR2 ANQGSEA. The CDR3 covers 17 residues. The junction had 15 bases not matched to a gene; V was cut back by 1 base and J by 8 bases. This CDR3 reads CSVEGVASGIGKDEQFF. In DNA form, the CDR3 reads TGCAGCGTTGAAGGGGTGGCTAGCGGGATCGGTAAGGATGAGCAGTTCTTC.

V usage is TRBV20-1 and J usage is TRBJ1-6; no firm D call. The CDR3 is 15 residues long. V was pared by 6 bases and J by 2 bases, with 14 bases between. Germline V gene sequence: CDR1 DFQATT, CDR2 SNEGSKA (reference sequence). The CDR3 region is CSAYHDGAYNSPLHF. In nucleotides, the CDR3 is TGCAGTGCCTATCACGACGGGGCCTATAATTCACCCCTCCACTTT.

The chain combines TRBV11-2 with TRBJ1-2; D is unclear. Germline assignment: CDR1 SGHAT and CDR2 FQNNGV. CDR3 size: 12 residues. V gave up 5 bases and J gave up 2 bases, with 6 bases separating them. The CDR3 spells CASSRENYGYTF. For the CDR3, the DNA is TGTGCCAGCAGCCGCGAGAACTATGGCTACACCTTC.

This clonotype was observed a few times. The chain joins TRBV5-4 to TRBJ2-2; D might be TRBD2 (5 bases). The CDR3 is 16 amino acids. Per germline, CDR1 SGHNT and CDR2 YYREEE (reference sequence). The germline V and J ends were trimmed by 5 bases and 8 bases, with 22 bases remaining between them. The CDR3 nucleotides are TGTGCCAGCAGAATACCGGGGAGCATCCCCTTGGGGGAGCTGTTTTTT. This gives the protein CASRIPGSIPLGELFF.

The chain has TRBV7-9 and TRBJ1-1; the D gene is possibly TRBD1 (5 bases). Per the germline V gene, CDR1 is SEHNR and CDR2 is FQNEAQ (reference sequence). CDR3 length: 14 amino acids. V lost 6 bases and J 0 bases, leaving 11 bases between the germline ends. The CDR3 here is CASSWGGVNTEAFF. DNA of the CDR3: TGTGCCAGCAGTTGGGGCGGAGTGAACACTGAAGCTTTCTTT.

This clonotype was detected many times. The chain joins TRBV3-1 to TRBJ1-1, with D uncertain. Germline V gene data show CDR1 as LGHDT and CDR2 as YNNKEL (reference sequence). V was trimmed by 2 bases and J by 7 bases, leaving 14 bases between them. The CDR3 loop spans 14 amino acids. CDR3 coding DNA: TGTGCCAGCAGCCAAAAATTAACGTGGAGTGAAGCTTTCTTT. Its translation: CASSQKLTWSEAFF.

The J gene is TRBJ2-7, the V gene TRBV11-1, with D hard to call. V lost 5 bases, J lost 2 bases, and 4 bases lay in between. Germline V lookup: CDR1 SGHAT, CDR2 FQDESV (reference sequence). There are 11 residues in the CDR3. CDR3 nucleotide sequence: TGTGCCAGCAGCCCCGCCTACGAGCAGTACTTC. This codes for CASSPAYEQYF.

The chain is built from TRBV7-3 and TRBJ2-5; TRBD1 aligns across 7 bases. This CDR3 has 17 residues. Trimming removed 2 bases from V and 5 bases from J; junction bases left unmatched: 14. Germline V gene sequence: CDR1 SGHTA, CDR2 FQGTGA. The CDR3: CASSLQGGGGWMETQYF. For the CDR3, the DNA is TGTGCCAGCAGCTTACAAGGGGGCGGTGGGTGGATGGAGACCCAGTACTTC.

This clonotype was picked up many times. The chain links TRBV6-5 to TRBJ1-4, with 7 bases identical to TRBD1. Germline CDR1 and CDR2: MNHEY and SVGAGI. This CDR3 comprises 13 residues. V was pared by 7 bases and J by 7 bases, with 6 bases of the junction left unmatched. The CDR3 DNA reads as TGTGCCAGCAAGAAGGGGGCGGGTGAAAAACTGTTTTTT. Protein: CASKKGAGEKLFF.

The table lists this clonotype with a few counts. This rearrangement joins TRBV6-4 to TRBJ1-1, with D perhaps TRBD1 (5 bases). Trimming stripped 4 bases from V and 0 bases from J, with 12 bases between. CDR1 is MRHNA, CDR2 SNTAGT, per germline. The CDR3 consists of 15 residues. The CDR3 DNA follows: TGTGCCAGCAGTGCCTTGATGGGGCTGAACACTGAAGCTTTCTTT. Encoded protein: CASSALMGLNTEAFF.

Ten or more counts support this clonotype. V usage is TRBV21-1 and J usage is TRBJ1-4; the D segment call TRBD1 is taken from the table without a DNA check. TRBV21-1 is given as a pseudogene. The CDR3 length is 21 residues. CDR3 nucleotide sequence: TGTGCCAGCAGCAAAGCCCCATCTGACAGGGGGCGCAGGGCTACTAATGAAAAACTGTTTTTT. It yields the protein CASSKAPSDRGRRATNEKLFF.

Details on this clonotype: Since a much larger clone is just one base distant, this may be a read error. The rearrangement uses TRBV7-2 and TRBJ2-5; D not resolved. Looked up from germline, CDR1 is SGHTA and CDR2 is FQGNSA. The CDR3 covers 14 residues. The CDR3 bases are TGTGCCGGCAGCTTGAGCCCCACCCAAGAGACCCAGTACTTC. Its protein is CAGSLSPTQETQYF.